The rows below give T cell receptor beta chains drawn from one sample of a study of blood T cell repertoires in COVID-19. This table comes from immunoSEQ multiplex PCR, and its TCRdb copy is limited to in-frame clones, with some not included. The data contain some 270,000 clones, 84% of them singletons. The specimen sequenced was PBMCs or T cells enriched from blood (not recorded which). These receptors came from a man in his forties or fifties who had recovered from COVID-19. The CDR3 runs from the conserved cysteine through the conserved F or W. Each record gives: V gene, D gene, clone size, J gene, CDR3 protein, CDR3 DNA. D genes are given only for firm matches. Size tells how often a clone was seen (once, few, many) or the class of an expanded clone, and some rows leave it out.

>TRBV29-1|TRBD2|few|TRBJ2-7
CSVGGLAGAYEQYF
TGCAGCGTTGGAGGACTAGCGGGAGCTTACGAGCAGTACTTC
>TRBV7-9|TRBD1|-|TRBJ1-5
CASSPPGQGAFQPQHF
TGTGCCAGCAGCCCTCCGGGACAGGGTGCTTTTCAGCCCCAGCATTTT
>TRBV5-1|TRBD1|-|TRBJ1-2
CASSPGTGANYGYTF
TGCGCCAGCAGCCCGGGGACAGGGGCTAACTATGGCTACACCTTC
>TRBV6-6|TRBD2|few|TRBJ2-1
CASSFSGRTSNEQFF
TGTGCCAGCAGTTTTAGCGGGAGGACCTCCAATGAGCAGTTCTTC
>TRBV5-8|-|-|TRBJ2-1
CASSSQSDLHNEQFF
TGTGCCAGCAGCTCCCAGTCTGATCTCCACAATGAGCAGTTCTTC
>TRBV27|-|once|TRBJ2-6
CASSLDGANVLTF
TGTGCCAGCTCGCTAGACGGGGCCAACGTCCTGACTTTC
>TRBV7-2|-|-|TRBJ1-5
CASSLDGGGSNQPQHF
TGTGCCAGCAGCTTAGACGGGGGTGGGAGCAATCAGCCCCAGCATTTT
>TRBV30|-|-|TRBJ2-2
CAWSVQGPGELFF
TGTGCCTGGAGTGTACAGGGTCCCGGGGAGCTGTTTTTT
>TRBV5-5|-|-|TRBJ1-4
CASSHPGSREKLFF
TGTGCCAGCAGCCATCCAGGGTCACGCGAAAAACTGTTTTTT
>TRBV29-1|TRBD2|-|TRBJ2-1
CSSALSGGPNNEQFF
TGCAGCTCGGCCCTCAGCGGGGGACCCAACAATGAGCAGTTCTTC